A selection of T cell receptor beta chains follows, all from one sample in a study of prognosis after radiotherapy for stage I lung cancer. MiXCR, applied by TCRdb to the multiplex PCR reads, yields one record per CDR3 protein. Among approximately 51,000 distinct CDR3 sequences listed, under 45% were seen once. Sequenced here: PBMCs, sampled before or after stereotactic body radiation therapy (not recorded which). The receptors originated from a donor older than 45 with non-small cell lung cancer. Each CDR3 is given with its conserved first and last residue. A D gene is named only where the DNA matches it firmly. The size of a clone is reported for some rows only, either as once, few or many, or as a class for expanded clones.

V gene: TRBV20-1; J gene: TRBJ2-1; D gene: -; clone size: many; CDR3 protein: CSASVRGGEQFF; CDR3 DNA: TGCAGTGCTAGTGTTAGAGGTGGTGAGCAGTTCTTC
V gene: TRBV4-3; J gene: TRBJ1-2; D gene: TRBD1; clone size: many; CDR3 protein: CASSRDRGAGYGYTF; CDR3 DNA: TGCGCCAGCAGCCGCGACAGGGGAGCAGGGTATGGCTACACCTTC
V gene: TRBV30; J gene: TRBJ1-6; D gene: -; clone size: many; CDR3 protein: CAWSGTVESPLHF; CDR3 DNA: TGTGCCTGGAGTGGGACGGTCGAATCACCCCTCCACTTT
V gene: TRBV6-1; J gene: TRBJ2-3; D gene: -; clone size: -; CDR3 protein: CASSLMLTRSDTQYF; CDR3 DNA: TGTGCCAGCAGCCTTATGTTGACAAGATCGGATACGCAGTATTTT
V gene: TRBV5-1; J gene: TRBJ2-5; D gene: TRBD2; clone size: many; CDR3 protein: CASIETSGKETQYF; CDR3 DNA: TGCGCCAGCATAGAGACTAGCGGAAAAGAGACCCAGTACTTC
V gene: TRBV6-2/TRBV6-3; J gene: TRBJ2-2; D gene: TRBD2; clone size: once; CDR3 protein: CVSSRPGLAGVAGELFF; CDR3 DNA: TGTGTCAGCAGCCGTCCGGGACTAGCGGGAGTCGCCGGGGAGCTGTTTTTT
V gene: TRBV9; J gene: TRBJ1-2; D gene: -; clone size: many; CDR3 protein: CASSAGLAKNGYTF; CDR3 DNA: TGTGCCAGCAGCGCGGGACTAGCTAAGAATGGCTACACCTTC
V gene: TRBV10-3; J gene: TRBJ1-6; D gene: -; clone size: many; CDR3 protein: CAISEVRDRDSPLHF; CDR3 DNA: TGTGCCATCAGTGAGGTCAGAGACAGAGATTCACCCCTCCACTTT
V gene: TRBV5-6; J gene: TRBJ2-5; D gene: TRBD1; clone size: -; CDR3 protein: CASSLVQGGQETQYF; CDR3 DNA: TGTGCCAGCAGCTTGGTACAGGGGGGCCAAGAGACCCAGTACTTC
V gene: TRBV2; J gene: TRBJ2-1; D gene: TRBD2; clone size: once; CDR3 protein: CAGGGNYNEQFF; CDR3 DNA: TGTGCCGGCGGGGGAAACTACAATGAGCAGTTCTTC
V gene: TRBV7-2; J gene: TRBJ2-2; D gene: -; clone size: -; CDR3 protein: CASVSLVCGGELFF; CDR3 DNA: TGTGCCAGCGTCTCACTAGTGTGCGGCGGGGAGCTGTTTTTT
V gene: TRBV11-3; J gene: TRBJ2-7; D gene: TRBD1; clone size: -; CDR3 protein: CASSISDRGEQYF; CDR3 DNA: TGTGCCAGCAGCATCTCTGACAGGGGAGAGCAGTACTTC
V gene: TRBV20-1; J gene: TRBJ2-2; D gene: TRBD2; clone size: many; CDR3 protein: CSAPGLAGERTGELFF; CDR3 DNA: TGCAGTGCTCCAGGACTAGCGGGAGAGCGGACCGGGGAGCTGTTTTTT
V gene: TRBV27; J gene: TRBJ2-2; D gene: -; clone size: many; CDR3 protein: CASTQGGNTGGELFF; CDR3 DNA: TGTGCCAGCACCCAGGGGGGCAACACTGGCGGGGAGCTGTTTTTT
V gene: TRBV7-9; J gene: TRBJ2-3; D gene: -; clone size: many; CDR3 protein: CASSLGETRDSDTQYF; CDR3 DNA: TGTGCCAGCAGCTTAGGTGAGACTAGGGACTCAGATACGCAGTATTTT
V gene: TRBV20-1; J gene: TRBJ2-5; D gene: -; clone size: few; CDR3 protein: CSARDRLFQETQYF; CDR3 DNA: TGCAGTGCTAGAGATCGTCTGTTCCAAGAGACCCAGTACTTC
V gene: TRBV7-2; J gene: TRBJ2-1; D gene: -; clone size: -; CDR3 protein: CASSSGLADNEQFF; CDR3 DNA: TGTGCCAGCAGCTCCGGACTGGCCGACAATGAGCAGTTCTTC
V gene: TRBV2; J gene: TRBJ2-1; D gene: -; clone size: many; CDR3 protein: CASRGGANNEQFF; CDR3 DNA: TGTGCCAGCAGGGGAGGAGCAAACAATGAGCAGTTCTTC
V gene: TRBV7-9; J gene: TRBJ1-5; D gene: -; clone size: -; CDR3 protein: CASSQDNQPENF; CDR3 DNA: TGTGCCAGCAGCCAGGACAATCAGCCCGAGAATTTT
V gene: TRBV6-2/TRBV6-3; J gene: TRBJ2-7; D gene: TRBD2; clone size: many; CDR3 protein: CASSSRLAGVGEQYF; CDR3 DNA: TGTGCCAGCAGTTCCAGGCTAGCGGGAGTCGGAGAGCAGTACTTC
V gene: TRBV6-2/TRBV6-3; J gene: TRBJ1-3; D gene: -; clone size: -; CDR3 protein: CASSEGSSGNTIYF; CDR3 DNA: TGTGCCAGCAGTGAGGGGAGCTCTGGAAACACCATATATTTT
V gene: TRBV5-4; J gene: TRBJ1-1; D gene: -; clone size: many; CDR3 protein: CASSPEQGRRTEAFF; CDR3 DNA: TGTGCCAGCAGTCCTGAACAGGGAAGAAGGACTGAAGCTTTCTTT
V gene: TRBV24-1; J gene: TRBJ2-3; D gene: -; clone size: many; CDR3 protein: CATRASGGRDTQYF; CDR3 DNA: TGTGCCACCAGAGCCTCGGGTGGCCGAGATACGCAGTATTTT
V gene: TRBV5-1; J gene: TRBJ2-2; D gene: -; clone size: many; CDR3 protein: CASSLLPGNTGELFF; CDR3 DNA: TGCGCCAGCAGCTTGTTGCCGGGAAACACCGGGGAGCTGTTTTTT
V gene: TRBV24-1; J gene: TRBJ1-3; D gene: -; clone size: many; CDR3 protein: CATSSHEPGNTIYF; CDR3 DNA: TGTGCCACCAGCAGCCACGAACCTGGAAACACCATATATTTT
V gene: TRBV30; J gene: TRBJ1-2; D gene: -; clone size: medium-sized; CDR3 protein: CAWSKGGGYTF; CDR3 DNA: TGTGCCTGGAGTAAAGGGGGTGGCTACACCTTC
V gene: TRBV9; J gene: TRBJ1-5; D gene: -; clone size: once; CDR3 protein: CASSVAPRTQPQHF; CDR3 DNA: TGTGCCAGCAGCGTAGCTCCCCGGACGCAGCCCCAGCATTTT
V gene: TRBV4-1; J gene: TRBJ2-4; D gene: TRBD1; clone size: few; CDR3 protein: CASSQGEGAAKNIQYF; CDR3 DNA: TGCGCCAGCAGCCAAGGAGAGGGGGCGGCCAAAAACATTCAGTACTTC
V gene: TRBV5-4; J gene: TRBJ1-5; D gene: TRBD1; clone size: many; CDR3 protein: CASSFDRGDQPQHF; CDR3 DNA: TGTGCCAGCAGCTTTGACAGGGGAGACCAGCCCCAGCATTTT
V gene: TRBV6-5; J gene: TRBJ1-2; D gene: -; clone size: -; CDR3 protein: CASSYIRTLGSYGYTF; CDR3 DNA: TGTGCCAGCAGTTACATTCGGACATTGGGTTCCTATGGCTACACCTTC
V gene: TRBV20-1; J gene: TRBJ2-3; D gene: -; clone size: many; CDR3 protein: CSARSSLTDTQYF; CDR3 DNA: TGCAGTGCTAGGAGTTCTCTCACAGATACGCAGTATTTT
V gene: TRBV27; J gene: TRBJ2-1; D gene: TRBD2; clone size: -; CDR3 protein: CASSLSTGIAGYNEQFF; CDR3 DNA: TGTGCCAGCAGTTTATCCACGGGAATAGCGGGTTACAATGAGCAGTTCTTC
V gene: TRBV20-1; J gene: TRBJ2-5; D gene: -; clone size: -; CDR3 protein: CSARDYKKRETQYF; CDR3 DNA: TGCAGTGCTAGAGATTACAAGAAGAGGGAGACCCAGTACTTC
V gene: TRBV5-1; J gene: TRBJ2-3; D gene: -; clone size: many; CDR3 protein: CASSLALGYSSTDTQYF; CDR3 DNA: TGCGCCAGCAGCTTGGCCTTGGGGTATTCTAGCACAGATACGCAGTATTTT
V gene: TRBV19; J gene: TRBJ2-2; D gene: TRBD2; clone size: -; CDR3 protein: CASSMGTSGRSNTGELFF; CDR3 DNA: TGTGCCAGTAGTATGGGGACTAGCGGGCGGTCGAACACCGGGGAGCTGTTTTTT
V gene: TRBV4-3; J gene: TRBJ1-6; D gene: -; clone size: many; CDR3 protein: CASSQDGSGNSPLHF; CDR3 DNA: TGCGCCAGCAGCCAAGACGGGTCCGGGAATTCACCCCTCCACTTT
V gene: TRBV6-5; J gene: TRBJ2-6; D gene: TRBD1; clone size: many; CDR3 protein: CASSYSIPGGSGANVLTF; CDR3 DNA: TGTGCCAGCAGTTACTCGATCCCAGGGGGATCTGGGGCCAACGTCCTGACTTTC
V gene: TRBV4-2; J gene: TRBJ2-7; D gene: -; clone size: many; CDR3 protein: CASSQEVTGREQYF; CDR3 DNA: TGTGCCAGCAGCCAAGAAGTAACCGGTCGCGAGCAGTACTTC
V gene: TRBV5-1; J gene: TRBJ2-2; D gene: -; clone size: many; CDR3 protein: CASSLAVVSGNTGELFF; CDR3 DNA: TGCGCCAGCAGCTTGGCAGTAGTAAGCGGCAACACCGGGGAGCTGTTTTTT
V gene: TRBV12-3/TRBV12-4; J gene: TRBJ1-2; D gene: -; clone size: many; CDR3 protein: CASSLGLDYGYTF; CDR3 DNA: TGTGCCAGCAGTTTGGGACTGGACTATGGCTACACCTTC
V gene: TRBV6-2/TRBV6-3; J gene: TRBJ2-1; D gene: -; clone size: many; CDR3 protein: CASSYSLPKQFF; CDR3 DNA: TGTGCCAGCAGTTACTCTCTCCCCAAGCAGTTCTTC